The 7 T cell receptor beta chains below come from one sample, sequenced in a study of a mutant IDH1 vaccine in newly diagnosed glioma. Time point meaning: week 23, last vaccination. All doses held 300 ug of mutant IDH1 20-mer peptide, with topical imiquimod. Only in-frame clones appear in the TCRdb table, and some are missing; sequencing was by immunoSEQ multiplex PCR. The table shows approximately 60,000 clones, with 81% occurring only once. Their antigen targets remain unknown. Material: PBMCs, obtained from a glioma patient whose treatment included an IDH1 peptide vaccine. The receptors derive from a woman aged 40 to 50 with glioma. Some clones in this sample may be carry-over from other donors' samples.

The rearrangement uses TRBV7-9 and TRBJ1-5; D ambiguous. Trimming shortened V by 5 bases and J by 1 base, and 12 bases separated the two germline ends. The CDR3 sequence is 15 residues long. Germline CDR1 SEHNR, CDR2 FQNEAQ (reference sequence). The CDR3 sequence: CASSASGVSNQPQHF. CDR3 sequence (DNA): TGTGCCAGCAGCGCCAGTGGGGTAAGCAATCAGCCCCAGCATTTT.

The rearrangement links TRBV5-8 to TRBJ1-6; 7 bases fit TRBD1. Germline V gene sequence: CDR1 SGHTS, CDR2 YDEGEE. The CDR3 has 15 amino acids. Trimming at V came to 4 bases and at J to 11 bases, leaving 12 bases not matched to a gene. The CDR3 bases are TGTGCCAGCAGCCCGGGGACAGTAGGGAGACCACCCCTCCACTTT. Translation gives CASSPGTVGRPPLHF.

The chain links TRBV10-1 to TRBJ2-3; D is uncertain. Trimming shortened V by 0 bases and J by 0 bases, and 4 bases separated the two germline ends. The CDR3 covers 14 residues. The germline CDR1 and CDR2 sequences are WNHNN and SYGVQD (reference sequence). CDR3 region: CASSESGSTDTQYF. CDR3 coding DNA: TGCGCCAGCAGTGAGTCAGGTAGCACAGATACGCAGTATTTT.

This chain links TRBV25-1 with TRBJ1-4, with no clear D. Germline V gene data show CDR1 as MGHDK and CDR2 as SYGVNS. Between the trimmed V and J ends, which lost 6 bases and 5 bases, there was a span of 19 bases. CDR3 size: 16 residues. CDR3 DNA sequence: TGTGCCAGCAGCGATTCCCTAGGTGTACTGAATGAAAAACTGTTTTTT. It codes for CASSDSLGVLNEKLFF.

The chain is built from TRBV18 and TRBJ2-1; 10 nucleotides agree with TRBD2. Germline V gene lookup returns CDR1 KGHSH and CDR2 LQKENI. The V and J ends lost 5 bases and 5 bases, in that order; junction bases with no gene match: 6. This CDR3 is built from 15 residues. As DNA, the CDR3 is TGTGCCAGCTCAGCCGGAGCGGGGGGGGACAATGAGCAGTTCTTC. Its translation: CASSAGAGGDNEQFF.

This chain uses TRBV30 with TRBJ1-2, with unresolved D. The CDR3 has 12 amino acids. Germline values: CDR1 GTSNPN, CDR2 SVGIG (reference sequence). Deletions cut 5 bases from V and 3 bases from J, with 10 bases between. DNA of the CDR3: TGTGCCTGGCAGGACCCTTACTATGGCTACACCTTC. Protein: CAWQDPYYGYTF.

This rearrangement joins TRBV30 to TRBJ2-3, with TRBD1 matching 7 bases. The junction had 2 bases not matched to a gene; V was cut back by 1 base and J by 1 base. The CDR3 runs to 14 residues. Germline values: CDR1 GTSNPN, CDR2 SVGIG (reference sequence). DNA of the CDR3: TGTGCCTGGAGTGGACAGGGTGGCACAGATACGCAGTATTTT. Translated, it gives CAWSGQGGTDTQYF.